This T cell receptor (beta chain) was identified in a study of cytomegalovirus exposure and HLA in healthy donors. The CDR3 totals 15 residues. Trimming pared 6 bases from V and 7 bases from J, leaving 18 bases between. Germline CDR1 and CDR2: MRHNA and SNTAGT. PCR primers comprised 60 Vbeta and 13 Jbeta primers. Sequencing used immunoSEQ multiplex PCR; TCRdb keeps in-frame clones, though not all of them. The profile shows under 150,000 clones, around four fifths of them singletons. Sequenced: PBMCs. The sequence was obtained from a boy aged 10-17 years in good health and CMV-seronegative. V gene TRBV6-4 combines with J gene TRBJ2-2; D is unclear. This CDR3 is CASRPQAGLGGELFF. The CDR3 DNA reads TGTGCCAGCAGGCCCCAAGCAGGCCTTGGCGGGGAGCTGTTTTTT.